The 3 T cell receptor beta chains below come from one sample, sequenced in a study of cytomegalovirus exposure and HLA in healthy donors (dated by TCRdb to about 2017). The library was prepared using the immunoSEQ multiplex PCR assay. For the multiplex PCR, a mixture combining 60 forward primers for TCR Vbeta segments and 13 reverse primers for TCR Jbeta segments was used. In its TCRdb copy, this immuneACCESS table keeps in-frame sequences only and misses some clones. Where compared with another copy, unresolved V genes explain less than half of these, and the others have no known cause. Present in this sample are about 120,000 clones, 65% to 75% of which were seen just once. The top ten clones comprise approximately 4.4% of the sample. The sequenced material came from PBMCs. The receptors originated from a man between 25 and 39 years old in good health and CMV-seropositive.

The chain recombines TRBV7-2 with TRBJ2-3, with D possibly matching TRBD1 (6 bases). Trimming shortened V by 5 bases and J by 5 bases, and 17 bases separated the two germline ends. This CDR3 is 15 amino acids long. The germline V gene has CDR1 SGHTA and CDR2 FQGNSA. DNA for the CDR3: TGTGCCAGCAGCCGAACTTGGACAGACGGAGATACGCAGTATTTT. As protein: CASSRTWTDGDTQYF.

J is TRBJ1-3 and V is TRBV2; 7 positions agree with TRBD1. The V segment lost 5 bases and the J segment 4 bases; nucleotides outside the gene matches: 5. The CDR3 runs to 14 residues. Looked up from germline, CDR1 is SNHLY and CDR2 is FYNNEI. CDR3 protein: CASSPDRAGNTIYF. The CDR3, as DNA: TGTGCCAGCAGTCCCGACAGGGCCGGAAACACCATATATTTT.

The genes are TRBV28 and TRBJ1-1; D is perhaps TRBD1 (6 bases). V was trimmed by 6 bases and J by 6 bases, leaving 20 bases between them. This CDR3 spans 15 amino acids. The germline V gene has CDR1 MDHEN and CDR2 SYDVKM. The DNA of the CDR3 is TGTGCCAGCAGCCCTGCGAGGGGGGGTTCACCTGAAGCTTTCTTT. It encodes CASSPARGGSPEAFF.